A single sample gave rise to the 8 T cell receptor beta chains below, sequenced in a study of T cells in Graves' hyperthyroidism and ophthalmopathy. RNA transcripts were the template for amplifying TCR beta CDR3 regions. In the first-round RT-PCR of the TCR CDR3, the HTBI primer set was used. TCRdb re-called the multiplex PCR reads through MiXCR, storing one row per CDR3 protein. The data hold over 700,000 distinct CDR3 sequences, with roughly 40% observed a single time. Sequences were obtained from blood. The receptors originated from a man younger than 30 with Graves' hyperthyroidism.

This clonotype was counted a few times. The chain employs TRBV7-6 and TRBJ1-2; TRBD1 might be the D (6 bases). The V gene lost 1 base and the J gene lost 6 bases, with 12 bases spanning the gap. Looked up from germline, CDR1 is SGHVS and CDR2 is FNYEAQ. This CDR3 comprises 14 residues. Written as DNA, the CDR3 is TGTGCCAGCAGCTTAGGTGGGGGGCCCGATGGCTACACCTTC. This sequence encodes CASSLGGGPDGYTF. Full variable domain (missing parts from reference TRBV7-6 and TRBJ1-2): GAGVSQSPRYKVTKRGQDVALRCDPISGHVSLYWYRQALGQGPEFLTYFNYEAQQDKSGLPNDRFSAERPEGSISTLTIQRTEQRDSAMYRCASSLGGGPDGYTFGSGTRLTVV.

The chain has TRBV4-1 and TRBJ1-1; D is possibly TRBD1 (5 bases). Trimming removed 1 base from V and 0 bases from J, with 12 bases in between. The CDR3 runs 16 residues. CDR1 and CDR2 from the germline V gene are MGHRA and YSYEKL. CDR3 in DNA: TGCGCCAGCAGCCAAGTCTTGGGGGGAATGAACACTGAAGCTTTCTTT. It encodes CASSQVLGGMNTEAFF.

Comment on this clonotype: At one of its ends the junction is not consistent with the germline gene, which may arise from a read error. V gene TRBV7-2 combines with J gene TRBJ2-2; D is uncertain. This CDR3 has 13 amino acids. CDR1 is SGHTA and CDR2 is FQGNSA in the germline V gene. CDR3 nucleotide sequence: TGCGCCAGCAGCCAAGATAGGACCGGGGAGCTGTTTTTT. This encodes CASSQDRTGELFF. The entire variable domain, with the rest obtained from reference TRBV7-2 and TRBJ2-2, is as follows: GAGVSQSPSNKVTEKGKDVELRCDPISGHTALYWYRQSLGQGLEFLIYFQGNSAPDKSGLPSDRFSAERTGGSVSTLTIQRTQQEDSAVYLCASSQDRTGELFFGEGSRLTVL.

This clonotype has ten or more counts. DNA of the CDR3: TGTGCCAGCAGCTTAGTCCAGTTGTACCAAGAGACCCAGTACTTC. Protein sequence: CASSLVQLYQETQYF. The rearrangement uses TRBV7-2 and TRBJ2-5; no reliable D call. V dropped 1 base and J dropped 0 bases, with 9 bases sitting between them. The germline gives CDR1 SGHTA, CDR2 FQGNSA. The CDR3 is 15 residues long.

This clonotype showed up many times. The chain uses TRBV7-6 and TRBJ1-2; perhaps TRBD1 as D (5 bases). The CDR3 loop spans 16 amino acids. The germline V gene encodes CDR1 SGHVS and CDR2 FNYEAQ. Trimming took off 2 bases at V and 3 bases at J, with 16 bases between the two ends. In DNA, the CDR3 is TGTGCCAGCAGCTTACACCAGGGAGGGGACCACTATGGCTACACCTTC. Protein: CASSLHQGGDHYGYTF.

For this clonotype: The junction differs from germline at one of its ends, possibly a read error. This chain connects TRBV10-3 to TRBJ1-2; D is unclear. This CDR3 comprises 13 residues. Germline V gene sequence: CDR1 ENHRY, CDR2 SYGVKD. This chain's CDR3 is CAISGRAGVSPSF. CDR3 coding DNA: TGTGCCATCAGTGGGAGAGCGGGAGTCTCGCCCTCCTTC.

Written as DNA, the CDR3 is TGCAGTGCGGACCTGGGGGCACGCCAAGAGACCCAGTACTTC. It specifies CSADLGARQETQYF. The rearrangement uses TRBV20-1 and TRBJ2-5; maybe TRBD1 (6 bases). Germline assignment: CDR1 DFQATT and CDR2 SNEGSKA (reference sequence). Trimming removed 6 bases at V and 1 base at J, with 15 bases between. CDR3 length: 14 residues.

The chain couples TRBV19 to TRBJ2-7, with 7 bases that match TRBD1. V was clipped by 5 bases and J by 2 bases; unmatched bases: 6. There are 14 residues in the CDR3. Germline lookup yields CDR1 LNHDA and CDR2 SQIVND (reference sequence). CDR3 nucleotides: TGTGCCAGTAGTGCACAGGGGAATCCCTACGAGCAGTACTTC. It codes for CASSAQGNPYEQYF.